The sequence of this TCR beta chain was determined in a study of blood T cell repertoires in COVID-19. Study context: COVID-19 samples, acute and convalescent, were from the United States, Italy and Spain.

Clones were read by immunoSEQ multiplex PCR, and TCRdb kept only the in-frame ones, dropping some. Of approximately 290,000 clones detected, over 75% appear once; the ten largest clones hold 0.85% to 0.9%. This CDR3 has 15 residues. Per the germline V gene, CDR1 is MGHRA and CDR2 is YSYEKL. The V segment lost 1 base and the J segment 6 bases; nucleotides outside the gene matches: 8. The V and J genes are TRBV4-1 and TRBJ1-2; 7 bases map to TRBD1. The sample comprised peripheral blood. The origin of this receptor is a human donor with COVID-19, enrolled during active disease. The donor label of this sample is uncertain. DNA for the CDR3: TGCGCCAGCAGCCAAGGAACCGGGACAGTAAATGGCTACACCTTC. Protein product: CASSQGTGTVNGYTF.